The present T cell receptor beta chain was sequenced within a study of T cell changes during pregnancy in multiple sclerosis. The CDR3 spans 13 residues. In germline, CDR1 is GTSNPN, CDR2 SVGIG (reference sequence). Trimming cost V 0 bases and J 15 bases, with 18 bases left between them. This table comes from immunoSEQ multiplex PCR, and its TCRdb copy is limited to in-frame clones, with some not included. The data contain about 70,000 clones, about 95% of them seen just once; the ten biggest clones take up approximately 0.58%. This sequence was found in a female donor with multiple sclerosis, enrolled in a pregnancy study. This chain connects TRBV30 to TRBJ2-1; D unresolved. The specimen was peripheral blood, collected in the third trimester of pregnancy. CDR3 region: CAWSVQSPSESFF. CDR3 DNA sequence: TGTGCCTGGAGTGTACAATCCCCGTCCGAATCGTTCTTC.